This T cell receptor (beta chain) was obtained from a study of T-cell reconstitution after alpha-beta-depleted transplantation in children. As it was prepared, the TCRbeta library received unique molecular identifiers. One entry per CDR3 protein results from TCRdb running MiXCR on the PCR reads. The sample gives about 540,000 distinct CDR3 sequences, about 18% of which show up once; roughly 3.3% is in the top ten. This clonotype was found a few times. This CDR3 is 15 amino acids long. The germline CDR1 and CDR2 sequences are SGHRS and YFSETQ. J was trimmed by 1 base and V by 2 bases; bases with no gene match: 5.

The source was PBMCs from the stem cell graft donor, collected from the stem cell graft. The receptor was derived from a human donor who donated a stem cell graft to a child with acute lymphoblastic leukemia. The rearrangement joins TRBV5-1 to TRBJ2-5, with TRBD1 matching 7 bases. This CDR3 is CASSFLRDSQETQYF. The CDR3 region has the DNA TGCGCCAGCAGCTTCCTCCGGGACAGCCAAGAGACCCAGTACTTC.